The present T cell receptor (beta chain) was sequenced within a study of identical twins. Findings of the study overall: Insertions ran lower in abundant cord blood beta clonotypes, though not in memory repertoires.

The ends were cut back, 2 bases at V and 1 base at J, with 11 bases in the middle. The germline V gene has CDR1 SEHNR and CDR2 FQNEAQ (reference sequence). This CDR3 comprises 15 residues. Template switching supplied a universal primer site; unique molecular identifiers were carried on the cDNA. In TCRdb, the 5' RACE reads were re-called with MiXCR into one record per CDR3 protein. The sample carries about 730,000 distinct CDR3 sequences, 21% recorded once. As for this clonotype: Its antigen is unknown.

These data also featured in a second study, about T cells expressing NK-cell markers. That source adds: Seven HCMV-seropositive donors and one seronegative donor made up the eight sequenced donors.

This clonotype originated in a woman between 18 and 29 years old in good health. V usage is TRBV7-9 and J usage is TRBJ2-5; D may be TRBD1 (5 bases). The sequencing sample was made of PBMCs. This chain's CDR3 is CASSLQGGFQETQYF. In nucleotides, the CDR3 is TGTGCCAGCAGCTTACAGGGTGGCTTCCAAGAGACCCAGTACTTC.